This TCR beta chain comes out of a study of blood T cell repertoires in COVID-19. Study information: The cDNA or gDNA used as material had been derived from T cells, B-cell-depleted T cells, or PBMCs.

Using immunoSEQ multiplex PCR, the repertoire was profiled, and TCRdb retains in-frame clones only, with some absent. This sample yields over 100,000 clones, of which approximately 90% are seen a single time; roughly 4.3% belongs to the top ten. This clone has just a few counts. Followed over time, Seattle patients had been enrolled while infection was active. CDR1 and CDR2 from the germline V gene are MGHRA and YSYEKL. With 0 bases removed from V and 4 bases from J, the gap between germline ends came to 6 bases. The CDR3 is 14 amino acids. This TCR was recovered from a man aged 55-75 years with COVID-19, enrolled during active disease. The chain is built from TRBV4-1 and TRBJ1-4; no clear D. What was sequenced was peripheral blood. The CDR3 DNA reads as TGCGCCAGCAGCCAAGATAGCCTTAATGAAAAACTGTTTTTT. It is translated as CASSQDSLNEKLFF.